A single sample is the source of the 31 T cell receptor beta chains below, sequenced in a study of blood T cell repertoires in COVID-19. Here immunoSEQ multiplex PCR was the method, and the copy in TCRdb shows in-frame clones only, minus some. Of fewer than 600,000 clones listed, roughly nine tenths are singletons. Sequencing was done on a sample of peripheral blood. The receptors derive from a man younger than 30 with COVID-19, enrolled during active disease.

This clone was counted a single time. The chain couples TRBV7-9 to TRBJ1-1; D remains ambiguous. V was pared by 5 bases and J by 4 bases, with 11 bases between. CDR3 length: 13 amino acids. In germline, CDR1 is SEHNR, CDR2 FQNEAQ (reference sequence). The chain's CDR3 is CASSLPASTEAFF. CDR3 coding DNA: TGTGCCAGCAGCCTCCCGGCTAGCACTGAAGCTTTCTTT. The variable domain in full, completed from reference TRBV7-9 and TRBJ1-1, reads DTGVSQNPRHKITKRGQNVTFRCDPISEHNRLYWYRQTLGQGPEFLTYFQNEAQLEKSRLLSDRFSAERPKGSFSTLEIQRTEQGDSAMYLCASSLPASTEAFFGQGTRLTVV.

V is TRBV4-1 and J is TRBJ2-7, with 8 positions matching TRBD2. The CDR3 is made up of 14 amino acids. J lost 5 bases, V lost 1 base, and 4 bases had no gene match. Germline loops: CDR1 MGHRA, CDR2 YSYEKL. CDR3 loop: CASSQAGLGNEQYF. CDR3 DNA: TGCGCCAGCAGCCAAGCGGGACTAGGTAACGAGCAGTACTTC.

The gene calls are TRBV24-1 and TRBJ2-1; unclear D gene. This CDR3 contains 15 residues. The V and J ends lost 3 bases and 5 bases respectively, with 13 bases between them. The germline gives CDR1 KGHDR, CDR2 SFDVKD. The CDR3 sequence is CATSDLLTRHNEQFF. The CDR3, as DNA: TGTGCCACCAGTGATCTCCTGACAAGACACAATGAGCAGTTCTTC.

The chain carries TRBV5-1 and TRBJ1-6; D is undetermined. The CDR3 runs 14 residues. Germline V lookup: CDR1 SGHRS, CDR2 YFSETQ. Trimming pared 4 bases from V and 7 bases from J, leaving 12 bases between. The DNA for the CDR3 is TGCGCCAGCAGCGGCGACGGAGGGAATTCACCCCTCCACTTT. Translating gives CASSGDGGNSPLHF. Complete variable domain (other parts from reference TRBV5-1 and TRBJ1-6): KAGVTQTPRYLIKTRGQQVTLSCSPISGHRSVSWYQQTPGQGLQFLFEYFSETQRNKGNFPGRFSGRQFSNSRSEMNVSTLELGDSALYLCASSGDGGNSPLHFGNGTRLTVT.

The chain combines TRBV27 with TRBJ1-1; perhaps TRBD1 as D (6 bases). Germline V lookup: CDR1 MNHEY, CDR2 SMNVEV (reference sequence). The CDR3 contains 11 residues. Trimming pared 7 bases from V and 6 bases from J, leaving 9 bases between. Here the CDR3 reads CASTTGPEAFF. Here the CDR3 DNA reads TGTGCCAGCACTACAGGGCCTGAAGCTTTCTTT.

This chain connects TRBV19 to TRBJ2-1, with D uncertain. Per the germline V gene, CDR1 is LNHDA and CDR2 is SQIVND (reference sequence). The CDR3 extends over 15 amino acids. Trimming stripped 5 bases from V and 0 bases from J, with 11 bases between. CDR3 in amino acids: CASSLELSSYNEQFF. The DNA of the CDR3 is TGTGCCAGTAGTTTGGAGCTTAGCTCCTACAATGAGCAGTTCTTC. Drawing the rest from reference TRBV19 and TRBJ2-1, the complete variable domain is DGGITQSPKYLFRKEGQNVTLSCEQNLNHDAMYWYRQDPGQGLRLIYYSQIVNDFQKGDIAEGYSVSREKKESFPLTVTSAQKNPTAFYLCASSLELSSYNEQFFGPGTRLTVL.

The chain recombines TRBV6-4 with TRBJ2-7, with 8 bases fitting TRBD2. Germline trimming cut 7 bases from V and 0 bases from J; bases unmatched to any gene: 14. Looked up from germline, CDR1 is MRHNA and CDR2 is SNTAGT. The CDR3 consists of 17 residues. The CDR3 protein is CASKPPGGTNPSYEQYF. CDR3 sequence (DNA): TGTGCCAGCAAACCCCCGGGGGGGACAAACCCCTCCTACGAGCAGTACTTC.

V gene TRBV2 combines with J gene TRBJ1-1; a possible D gene is TRBD1 (6 bases). Germline CDR1 SNHLY, CDR2 FYNNEI. This CDR3 has 14 amino acids. V was trimmed by 6 bases and J by 11 bases, leaving 22 bases between them. The CDR3 sequence: CASSYTDSGVGAFF. Written as DNA, the CDR3 is TGTGCCAGCAGCTATACGGACAGCGGGGTTGGGGCTTTCTTT.

This chain connects TRBV6-1 to TRBJ1-1; perhaps TRBD1 as D (5 bases). From germline, CDR1 is MNHNS and CDR2 SASEGT. The CDR3 is 16 amino acids. V was cut by 0 bases and J by 1 base, with 12 bases left in between. CDR3 region: CASSEALGGENTEAFF. CDR3 nucleotides: TGTGCCAGCAGTGAAGCCTTGGGGGGGGAGAACACTGAAGCTTTCTTT.

In the case of this clone: The junction and the germline gene differ at one end; a read error may be behind it. V and J are TRBV25-1 and TRBJ1-4; a weak D match, TRBD1 (6 bases). CDR3 size: 18 residues. Germline V gene data show CDR1 as MGHDK and CDR2 as SYGVNS. The CDR3 reads CASSEYAGRGGTSEKLFF. CDR3 nucleotide sequence: TGTGCCAGCAGTGAATATGCGGGGCGAGGGGGGACTAGTGAAAAACTGTTTTTT.

V usage is TRBV6-1 and J usage is TRBJ1-2; D is undetermined. Germline V CDR1 and CDR2: MNHNS, SASEGT. The germline V and J ends were trimmed by 0 bases and 2 bases, with 7 bases remaining between them. CDR3 length: 14 residues. CDR3 amino acids: CASSEALKNYGYTF. The CDR3, as DNA: TGTGCCAGCAGTGAAGCATTAAAAAACTATGGCTACACCTTC.

V is TRBV7-8 and J is TRBJ1-2; 12 positions match TRBD1. Per the germline V gene, CDR1 is SGHVS and CDR2 is FQNEAQ. The CDR3 has 15 amino acids. The V segment lost 5 bases and the J segment 8 bases; nucleotides outside the gene matches: 9. The CDR3 is CASSPMGQGAWGYTF. CDR3 bases: TGTGCCAGCAGCCCGATGGGACAGGGGGCTTGGGGCTACACCTTC.

V is TRBV6-5 and J is TRBJ1-6; D call uncertain. The CDR3 covers 14 residues. V dropped 6 bases and J dropped 7 bases, with 13 bases sitting between them. Germline CDR1 and CDR2: MNHEY and SVGAGI. The CDR3 protein is CASSPPGSNSPLHF. CDR3 bases: TGTGCCAGCAGCCCCCCAGGTTCCAATTCACCCCTCCACTTT.

This chain joins TRBV5-1 and TRBJ2-7; perhaps TRBD2 as D (6 bases). This CDR3 comprises 17 residues. V lost 4 bases to trimming and J lost 3 bases, with 23 bases between them. Germline CDR1 SGHRS, CDR2 YFSETQ. This CDR3 reads CASSRAGTSKEGYEQYF. As DNA, the CDR3 is TGCGCCAGCAGCAGAGCCGGGACCTCGAAGGAGGGCTACGAGCAGTACTTC.

The chain links TRBV5-1 to TRBJ2-7; no clear D gene. Per germline, CDR1 SGHRS and CDR2 YFSETQ. Trimming left V 0 bases short and J 3 bases short, with 13 bases between. The CDR3 totals 15 residues. CDR3: CASSLAGNSLYEQYF. Written as DNA, the CDR3 is TGCGCCAGCAGCTTGGCCGGTAACTCGCTCTACGAGCAGTACTTC.

V is TRBV7-9 and J is TRBJ2-1, with D possibly TRBD1 on 5 matching bases. Trimming pared 4 bases from V and 0 bases from J, leaving 10 bases between. The CDR3 spans 15 residues. The germline CDR1 and CDR2 sequences are SEHNR and FQNEAQ (reference sequence). CDR3 sequence reads: CASSSRASSYNEQFF. The CDR3 region has the DNA TGTGCCAGCAGCTCCAGGGCAAGCTCCTACAATGAGCAGTTCTTC.

J is TRBJ2-6 and V is TRBV27; possible D gene TRBD2, 6 bases. CDR3 size: 16 residues. CDR1 and CDR2 from the germline V gene are MNHEY and SMNVEV (reference sequence). The V gene lost 5 bases and the J gene lost 0 bases, with 11 bases spanning the gap. This chain's CDR3 is CASSPWGDSGANVLTF. CDR3 DNA sequence: TGTGCCAGCAGTCCCTGGGGGGACTCTGGGGCCAACGTCCTGACTTTC.

This clone was counted a single time. The chain couples TRBV7-3 to TRBJ2-1; TRBD2 agrees at 9 bases. This CDR3 contains 14 residues. V lost 5 bases and J lost 2; bases outside the gene matches: 1. Germline V CDR1 and CDR2: SGHTA, FQGTGA. In DNA form, the CDR3 reads TGTGCCAGCAGCAGGACTAGCGCCTACAATGAGCAGTTCTTC. Its translation: CASSRTSAYNEQFF.

The rearrangement links TRBV6-6 to TRBJ2-3; 9 nucleotides match TRBD1. This CDR3 region has 16 residues. Per germline, CDR1 MNHNY and CDR2 SVGAGI (reference sequence). Unmatched junction bases numbered 7, after V lost 5 bases and J lost 1 base. The chain's CDR3 is CASSAGTGRGTDTQYF. The CDR3 nucleotides read TGTGCCAGCAGTGCCGGGACAGGGAGGGGCACAGATACGCAGTATTTT.

This clone was recorded a few times. The J gene is TRBJ2-3, the V gene TRBV7-9, with 8 bases that match TRBD2. Trimming took 6 bases from V and 4 from J; bases not matched to a gene: 9. There are 15 residues in the CDR3. Germline CDR1 reads SEHNR; CDR2 reads FQNEAQ (reference sequence). CDR3 bases: TGTGCCAGCAGTCATAGCGGGATATCCCCAGATACGCAGTATTTT. Amino acids: CASSHSGISPDTQYF.

The chain couples TRBV11-2 to TRBJ2-7; 12 bases line up with TRBD1. J lost 4 bases, V lost 6 bases, and 10 bases had no gene match. Germline CDR1 reads SGHAT; CDR2 reads FQNNGV. The CDR3 runs 16 residues. This chain's CDR3 is CASRNTRDRGPYEQYF. DNA of the CDR3: TGTGCCAGCAGAAATACCCGGGACAGGGGGCCATACGAGCAGTACTTC.

The V and J genes are TRBV12-3 or TRBV12-4 and TRBJ2-7; D possibly corresponds to TRBD1 (6 bases). V was trimmed by 5 bases and J by 7 bases, leaving 12 bases between them. CDR3 size: 12 residues. DNA for the CDR3: TGTGCCAGCAGTACAGGGCTCGGGGAGCAGTACTTC. It codes for CASSTGLGEQYF.

This chain links TRBV5-6 with TRBJ1-1, with D possibly TRBD1 on 5 matching bases. Germline CDR1 SGHDT, CDR2 YYEEEE. The germline V and J ends were trimmed by 4 bases and 0 bases, with 10 bases remaining between them. The CDR3 runs 14 residues. CDR3 protein: CASSKGQVNTEAFF. CDR3 nucleotides: TGTGCCAGCAGCAAGGGGCAGGTGAACACTGAAGCTTTCTTT. Based on the CDR3 plus reference TRBV5-6 and TRBJ1-1, the full variable domain is DAGVTQSPTHLIKTRGQQVTLRCSPKSGHDTVSWYQQALGQGPQFIFQYYEEEERQRGNFPDRFSGHQFPNYSSELNVNALLLGDSALYLCASSKGQVNTEAFFGQGTRLTVV.

The chain joins TRBV27 to TRBJ2-2; D perhaps matches TRBD2 (6 bases). The ends were cut back, 2 bases at V and 2 bases at J, with 12 bases in the middle. Germline loops: CDR1 MNHEY, CDR2 SMNVEV (reference sequence). This CDR3 region has 16 residues. DNA of the CDR3: TGTGCCAGCAGTTTAAATGGGGGGTACAACACCGGGGAGCTGTTTTTT. Its protein product is CASSLNGGYNTGELFF.

CDR3 sequence reads: CASSQEAGYGYTF. The CDR3 nucleotides are TGTGCCAGCAGCCAAGAGGCGGGCTATGGCTACACCTTC. The rearrangement uses TRBV14 and TRBJ1-2; D not certain. V was shortened by 0 bases and J by 4 bases, with 6 bases between the two germline ends. CDR3 size: 13 residues. From germline, CDR1 is SGHDN and CDR2 FVKESK.

The gene calls are TRBV10-2 and TRBJ1-1; D gene ambiguous. V lost 6 bases and J lost 5, with 10 bases in between. The CDR3 extends over 12 amino acids. CDR1 and CDR2 (germline): WSHSY, SAAADI. The CDR3 DNA reads TGCGCCAGCAGCAACGCGGGTACTGAAGCTTTCTTT. This codes for CASSNAGTEAFF.

V and J are TRBV19 and TRBJ1-1, with D perhaps matching TRBD1 (5 bases). The germline V gene has CDR1 LNHDA and CDR2 SQIVND (reference sequence). The CDR3 extends over 16 amino acids. Trimming shortened V by 2 bases and J by 6 bases, and 19 bases separated the two germline ends. CDR3 in DNA: TGTGCCAGTAGTATAACAACGGGGGTAGGTGTGGCTGAAGCTTTCTTT. Translated: CASSITTGVGVAEAFF.

This clone was counted a few times. The chain employs TRBV3-1 (or the pseudogene TRBV3-2) and TRBJ2-6, with D unclear. Trimming shortened V by 9 bases and J by 0 bases, and 9 bases separated the two germline ends. The CDR3 sequence is 14 residues long. CDR1 and CDR2 (germline): LGHDT, YNNKEL (reference sequence). DNA of the CDR3: TGTGCCAGTAGACTGAGCTCTGGGGCCAACGTCCTGACTTTC. Its protein product is CASRLSSGANVLTF.

The rearrangement uses TRBV2 and TRBJ2-7; perhaps TRBD1 as D (5 bases). CDR1 SNHLY and CDR2 FYNNEI come from the germline V gene. This CDR3 has 15 amino acids. Trimming cost V 4 bases and J 5 bases, with 18 bases left between them. The CDR3 DNA follows: TGTGCCAGCAGTGCAGCCTTGGCAGGGAAAAACGAGCAGTACTTC. It specifies CASSAALAGKNEQYF.

This clone has just one count. The chain has TRBV5-1 and TRBJ1-4; 9 bases align to TRBD1. This CDR3 comprises 15 residues. V trimming: 7 bases; J trimming: 4 bases; junction bases outside the gene matches: 8. The germline CDR1 and CDR2 sequences are SGHRS and YFSETQ. The CDR3 nucleotides read TGCGCCAGCGGAAGACAGGGGGACCTTAATGAAAAACTGTTTTTT. The encoded protein is CASGRQGDLNEKLFF. Full variable domain (missing parts from reference TRBV5-1 and TRBJ1-4): KAGVTQTPRYLIKTRGQQVTLSCSPISGHRSVSWYQQTPGQGLQFLFEYFSETQRNKGNFPGRFSGRQFSNSRSEMNVSTLELGDSALYLCASGRQGDLNEKLFFGSGTQLSVL.

Worth noting for this clone: The sample carries other DNA sequences with the same CDR3. This sequence joins TRBV2 and TRBJ2-1; 9 nucleotides match TRBD2. The length of the CDR3 is 15 residues. CDR1 and CDR2 from the germline V gene are SNHLY and FYNNEI. V lost 1 base to trimming and J lost 7 bases; unmatched junction nucleotides: 5. CDR3 sequence (DNA): TGTGCCAGCAGTGAAGAACTAGCGGGTGGAAATGAGCAGTTCTTC. This codes for CASSEELAGGNEQFF.